This T cell receptor beta chain was sequenced in a study of cytomegalovirus exposure and HLA in healthy donors. Amplification used 60 Vbeta primers and 13 Jbeta primers. Per the original methods: Roughly 76 million unique TCR beta chains, about 11 million of them shared, were counted by a later analysis. Some clones are missing from TCRdb's copy, which holds only in-frame ones; the method was immunoSEQ multiplex PCR. V and J calls and clone size are as listed in that table; D and trimming were resolved from the DNA. The sample includes around 140,000 clones, roughly 80% of them seen just once. General study findings and limits: Both high specificity and high sensitivity reportedly marked the classifier's diagnosis of cytomegalovirus status. Among immune exposure information, only CMV serostatus was available.

To note about this clone: Its antigen is not identified.

Sequenced input: PBMCs. This TCR came from a man aged 40-49 years in good health and CMV-seronegative.

The CDR3, as DNA: TGTGCCAGCAGCCCCGACAGAGCCAAAAACATTCAGTACTTC. Translated: CASSPDRAKNIQYF. The chain has TRBV7-2 and TRBJ2-4; perhaps TRBD1 as D (5 bases). The germline V gene encodes CDR1 SGHTA and CDR2 FQGNSA. The V end lost 5 bases, the J end lost 0 bases, and 8 bases lay between the germline ends. CDR3 size: 14 residues.